These 4 T cell receptor beta chains were sequenced from one sample in a study of post-analysis software for immune sequencing data. The study's findings and limits: There were five or six TRBV segments more frequent in patients than controls, and TRBV5-6, TRBV5-1 and TRBV20-1 were among them.

Tagging with unique molecular identifiers was a feature of the TCR beta cDNA libraries. TCRdb itself ran the PCR reads through MiXCR, one entry per CDR3 protein. The sample yields hundreds of thousands of distinct CDR3 sequences, about 60% seen once. No cognate antigen is known for these TCRs. Material for sequencing was blood. These receptors originate from a girl aged 2-10 years with multiple sclerosis.

The chain links TRBV24-1 to TRBJ2-1; D is unresolved. Per germline, CDR1 KGHDR and CDR2 SFDVKD. The CDR3 contains 14 residues. The V gene lost 6 bases and the J gene lost 2 bases, with 10 bases spanning the gap. The CDR3 DNA sequence: TGTGCCACCAGTCCGGGCCTGCCCTACAATGAGCAGTTCTTC. Amino acid sequence: CATSPGLPYNEQFF.

This rearrangement joins TRBV5-1 to TRBJ1-2; D possibly corresponds to TRBD1 (5 bases). The germline V gene encodes CDR1 SGHRS and CDR2 YFSETQ. The length of the CDR3 is 15 residues. Trimming took 4 bases from V and 3 from J, leaving 16 bases between them. CDR3 sequence reads: CASSRDQGFDYGYTF. CDR3 DNA sequence: TGCGCCAGCAGCCGAGATCAGGGATTTGACTATGGCTACACCTTC.

This clonotype was seen a few times. The rearrangement uses TRBV29-1 and TRBJ2-5; D gene unclear. Germline values: CDR1 SQVTM, CDR2 ANQGSEA. Between the trimmed V and J ends, which lost 5 bases and 8 bases, there was a span of 15 bases. The CDR3 sequence is 12 residues long. The CDR3 loop is CSVQDALGTQYF. The CDR3 DNA reads TGCAGCGTTCAGGACGCGTTGGGAACCCAGTACTTC.

The chain is built from TRBV7-2 and TRBJ1-2; no firm D call. Germline V gene sequence: CDR1 SGHTA, CDR2 FQGNSA. V was clipped by 4 bases and J by 0 bases, with 12 bases between them. The CDR3 is made up of 15 amino acids. CDR3 nucleotide sequence: TGTGCCAGCAGCTATGATAAGTGGACTAACTATGGCTACACCTTC. This codes for CASSYDKWTNYGYTF. Together with reference TRBV7-2 and TRBJ1-2, the CDR3 gives the full variable domain: GAGVSQSPSNKVTEKGKDVELRCDPISGHTALYWYRQSLGQGLEFLIYFQGNSAPDKSGLPSDRFSAERTGGSVSTLTIQRTQQEDSAVYLCASSYDKWTNYGYTFGSGTRLTVV.